This is a list of T cell receptor beta chains from one sample in a study of blood T cell repertoires in COVID-19. Data came from immunoSEQ multiplex PCR; TCRdb stores just in-frame clones and leaves some out. In the table there are roughly 76,000 clones, around 83% of which are singletons. The material sequenced was peripheral blood. These receptor sequences come from a woman in her seventies with acute or convalescent COVID-19. Each CDR3 is given with its conserved first and last residue. A D gene is named only where the DNA matches it firmly. A clone size is listed for some rows: how often the clone was seen (once, few, many), or a class if it is expanded.

CDR3nt: TGTGCCAGCTCACCATCTAGCTCACAGGGGAGGTATGGCTACACCTTC
CDR3aa: CASSPSSSQGRYGYTF
v_gene: TRBV18
j_gene: TRBJ1-2
d_gene: TRBD1
abundance: once

CDR3nt: TGTGCCAGCAGCGGGACAGGGGGAACCTACGAGCAGTACTTC
CDR3aa: CASSGTGGTYEQYF
v_gene: TRBV3-1/TRBV3-2
j_gene: TRBJ2-7
d_gene: TRBD1
abundance: NA

CDR3nt: TGTGCCAGCCTTGACCCAAAAAAAAAGACTAGCGGGGACAATGAGCAGTTCTTC
CDR3aa: CASLDPKKKTSGDNEQFF
v_gene: TRBV2
j_gene: TRBJ2-1
d_gene: TRBD2
abundance: NA

CDR3nt: TGTGCCAGTAAGCTAGGGACAGGGGGCAGGGATACGCAGTATTTT
CDR3aa: CASKLGTGGRDTQYF
v_gene: TRBV19
j_gene: TRBJ2-3
d_gene: TRBD1
abundance: few

CDR3nt: TGTGCCAGCAGCCCCGGACAGGGCGGCTACACCTTC
CDR3aa: CASSPGQGGYTF
v_gene: TRBV6-2/TRBV6-3
j_gene: TRBJ1-2
d_gene: TRBD1
abundance: NA

CDR3nt: TGTGCCAGCAGTGTAAGTGGCGGGTACGAGCAGTACTTC
CDR3aa: CASSVSGGYEQYF
v_gene: TRBV5-6
j_gene: TRBJ2-7
d_gene: NA
abundance: NA

CDR3nt: TGTGCCAGCAGCCCTAGGACAGGGACAGATACGCAGTATTTT
CDR3aa: CASSPRTGTDTQYF
v_gene: TRBV11-3
j_gene: TRBJ2-3
d_gene: TRBD1
abundance: NA

CDR3nt: TGTGCCACCAGCAGAGATTTAGGGGACAGGGCCGGATTTCTTTTAAATGAGCAGTTCTTC
CDR3aa: CATSRDLGDRAGFLLNEQFF
v_gene: TRBV15
j_gene: TRBJ2-1
d_gene: TRBD1
abundance: few

CDR3nt: TGTGCCAGCAGCTTAGATAATACTGGGGGCTGGACAGATACGCAGTATTTT
CDR3aa: CASSLDNTGGWTDTQYF
v_gene: TRBV11-2
j_gene: TRBJ2-3
d_gene: NA
abundance: NA

CDR3nt: TGTGCCAGCAGCCGATATCTCCCCCCGGTACTCAACTATGGCTACACCTTC
CDR3aa: CASSRYLPPVLNYGYTF
v_gene: TRBV5-6
j_gene: TRBJ1-2
d_gene: NA
abundance: few

CDR3nt: TGTGCCAGCAGGGATGACAGGGTCACTAATGAAAAACTGTTTTTT
CDR3aa: CASRDDRVTNEKLFF
v_gene: TRBV2
j_gene: TRBJ1-4
d_gene: TRBD1
abundance: NA

CDR3nt: TGCAGTGCTAGAGCTTATCGTGAGCAGTTCTTC
CDR3aa: CSARAYREQFF
v_gene: TRBV20-1
j_gene: TRBJ2-1
d_gene: NA
abundance: NA

CDR3nt: TGTGCCAGCAGCCAAGGCCCCGGGCCCCAGCATTTT
CDR3aa: CASSQGPGPQHF
v_gene: TRBV3-1/TRBV3-2
j_gene: TRBJ1-5
d_gene: NA
abundance: NA

CDR3nt: TGTGCCAGCAGCTCGGGGGTGAGCGTCACAGATACGCAGTATTTT
CDR3aa: CASSSGVSVTDTQYF
v_gene: TRBV11-3
j_gene: TRBJ2-3
d_gene: NA
abundance: NA

CDR3nt: TGCAGTGCTAGTTGGGCGGGGACGGGTGGAGATACGCAGTATTTT
CDR3aa: CSASWAGTGGDTQYF
v_gene: TRBV20-1
j_gene: TRBJ2-3
d_gene: NA
abundance: NA

CDR3nt: TGTGCCAGGATCACTAGCGCGAGCTCCTACAATGAGCAGTTCTTC
CDR3aa: CARITSASSYNEQFF
v_gene: TRBV21-1
j_gene: TRBJ2-1
d_gene: NA
abundance: NA

CDR3nt: TGCGCCAGCAGCTTATTGACAGGGGATAATGAAAAACTGTTTTTT
CDR3aa: CASSLLTGDNEKLFF
v_gene: TRBV5-1
j_gene: TRBJ1-4
d_gene: TRBD1
abundance: NA

CDR3nt: TGTGCCAGCAGCCAACAGGGGATCACTGAAGCTTTCTTT
CDR3aa: CASSQQGITEAFF
v_gene: TRBV9
j_gene: TRBJ1-1
d_gene: TRBD1
abundance: NA

CDR3nt: TGTGCCAGCAGCCAAGATATTCAGACCCTAGGCTATGGCTACACCTTC
CDR3aa: CASSQDIQTLGYGYTF
v_gene: TRBV3-1/TRBV3-2
j_gene: TRBJ1-2
d_gene: NA
abundance: NA

CDR3nt: TGTGCCAGCAGTTCGACAGGGGGCGTTAATGAAAAACTGTTTTTT
CDR3aa: CASSSTGGVNEKLFF
v_gene: TRBV2
j_gene: TRBJ1-4
d_gene: TRBD1
abundance: NA

CDR3nt: TGTGCCAGCAGTTTTTGGGACAGGACAAGAGGCACAGATACGCAGTATTTT
CDR3aa: CASSFWDRTRGTDTQYF
v_gene: TRBV27
j_gene: TRBJ2-3
d_gene: TRBD1
abundance: NA

CDR3nt: TGTGCCAGCAGCGTAGGGGCGGGAGGGCCCCCTATGGGGCAGTATTTT
CDR3aa: CASSVGAGGPPMGQYF
v_gene: TRBV9
j_gene: TRBJ2-3
d_gene: TRBD2
abundance: NA

CDR3nt: TGTGCCAGCTCACAGGGGGTCGTGAACACTGAAGCTTTCTTT
CDR3aa: CASSQGVVNTEAFF
v_gene: TRBV18
j_gene: TRBJ1-1
d_gene: NA
abundance: NA

CDR3nt: TGTGCCAGTAGTATCATTAAGGGCAGGGGGGACACCGGGGAGCTGTTTTTT
CDR3aa: CASSIIKGRGDTGELFF
v_gene: TRBV19
j_gene: TRBJ2-2
d_gene: NA
abundance: NA